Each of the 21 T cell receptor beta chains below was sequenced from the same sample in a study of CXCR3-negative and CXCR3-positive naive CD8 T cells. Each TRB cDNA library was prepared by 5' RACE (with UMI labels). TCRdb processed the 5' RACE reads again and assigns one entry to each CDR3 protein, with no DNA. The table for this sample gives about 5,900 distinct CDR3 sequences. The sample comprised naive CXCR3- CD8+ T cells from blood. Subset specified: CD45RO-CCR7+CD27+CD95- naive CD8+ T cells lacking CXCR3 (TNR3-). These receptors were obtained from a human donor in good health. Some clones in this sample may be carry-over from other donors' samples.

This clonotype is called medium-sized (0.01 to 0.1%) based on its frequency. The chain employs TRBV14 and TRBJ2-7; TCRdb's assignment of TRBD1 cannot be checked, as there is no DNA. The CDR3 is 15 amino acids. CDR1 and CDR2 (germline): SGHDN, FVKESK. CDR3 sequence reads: CASSQDDRGYYEQYF.

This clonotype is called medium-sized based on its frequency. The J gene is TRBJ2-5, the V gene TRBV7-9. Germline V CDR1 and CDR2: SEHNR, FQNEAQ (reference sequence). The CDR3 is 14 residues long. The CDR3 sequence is CASSFLQRQETQYF.

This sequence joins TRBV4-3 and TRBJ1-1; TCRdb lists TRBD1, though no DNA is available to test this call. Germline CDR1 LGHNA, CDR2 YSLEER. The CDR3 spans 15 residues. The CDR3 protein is CASSLKTVGNTEAFF.

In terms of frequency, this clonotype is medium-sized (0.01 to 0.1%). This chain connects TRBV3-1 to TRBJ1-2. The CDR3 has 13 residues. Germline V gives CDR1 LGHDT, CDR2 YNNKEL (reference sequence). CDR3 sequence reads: CASSQDSRYGYTF. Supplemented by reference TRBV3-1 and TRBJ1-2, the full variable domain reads DTAVSQTPKYLVTQMGNDKSIKCEQNLGHDTMYWYKQDSKKFLKIMFSYNNKELIINETVPNRFSPKSPDKAHLNLHINSLELGDSAVYFCASSQDSRYGYTFGSGTRLTVV.

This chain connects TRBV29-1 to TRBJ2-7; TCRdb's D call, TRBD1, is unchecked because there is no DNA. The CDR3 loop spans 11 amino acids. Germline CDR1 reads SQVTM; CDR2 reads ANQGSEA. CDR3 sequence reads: CSVLLGGEQYF.

The CDR3 spells CSVEVLAGNTDTQYF. The chain joins TRBV29-1 to TRBJ2-3; as DNA is missing, the TRBD2 call by TCRdb cannot be tested. CDR3 length: 15 amino acids. Germline lookup yields CDR1 SQVTM and CDR2 ANQGSEA.

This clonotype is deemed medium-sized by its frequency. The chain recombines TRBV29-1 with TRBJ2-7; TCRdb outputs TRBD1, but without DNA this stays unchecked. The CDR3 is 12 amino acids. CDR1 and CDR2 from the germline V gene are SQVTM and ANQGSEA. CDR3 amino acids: CSVGHETYEQYF.

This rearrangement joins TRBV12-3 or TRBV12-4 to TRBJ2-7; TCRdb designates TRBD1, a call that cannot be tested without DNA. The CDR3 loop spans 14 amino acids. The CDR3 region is CASSTGTGMYEQYF.

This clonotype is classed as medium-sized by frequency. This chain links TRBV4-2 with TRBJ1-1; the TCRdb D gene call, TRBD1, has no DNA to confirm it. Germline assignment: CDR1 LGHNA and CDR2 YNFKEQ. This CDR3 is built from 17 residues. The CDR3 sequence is CASSPDYWDKMNTEAFF.

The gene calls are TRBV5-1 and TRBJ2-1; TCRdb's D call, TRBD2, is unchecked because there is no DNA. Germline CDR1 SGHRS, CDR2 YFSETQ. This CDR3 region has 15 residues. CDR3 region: CASSLGTSGDNEQFF.

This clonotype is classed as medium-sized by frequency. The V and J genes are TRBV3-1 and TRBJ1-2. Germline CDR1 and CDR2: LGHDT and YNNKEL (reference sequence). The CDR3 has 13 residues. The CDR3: CASSQGQAYGYTF.

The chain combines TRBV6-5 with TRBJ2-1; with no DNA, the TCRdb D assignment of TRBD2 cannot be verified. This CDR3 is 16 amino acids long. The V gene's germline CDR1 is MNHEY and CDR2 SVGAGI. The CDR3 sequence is CASSPGLAGGRNEQFF.

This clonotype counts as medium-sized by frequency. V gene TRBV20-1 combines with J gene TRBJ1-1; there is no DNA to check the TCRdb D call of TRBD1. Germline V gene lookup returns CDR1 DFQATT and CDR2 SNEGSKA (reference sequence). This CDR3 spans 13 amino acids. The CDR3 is CSASPSLGGEAFF.

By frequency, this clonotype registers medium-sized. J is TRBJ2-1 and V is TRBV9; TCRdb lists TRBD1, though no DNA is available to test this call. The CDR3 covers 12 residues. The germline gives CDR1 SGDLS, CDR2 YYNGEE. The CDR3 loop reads CASSVWGDEQFF.

The CDR3 reads CASSLEGQGAYEQYF. V usage is TRBV5-1 and J usage is TRBJ2-7; TCRdb's D call, TRBD1, is unchecked because there is no DNA. Germline CDR1 reads SGHRS; CDR2 reads YFSETQ. This CDR3 is built from 15 residues. Drawing the rest from reference TRBV5-1 and TRBJ2-7, the complete variable domain is KAGVTQTPRYLIKTRGQQVTLSCSPISGHRSVSWYQQTPGQGLQFLFEYFSETQRNKGNFPGRFSGRQFSNSRSEMNVSTLELGDSALYLCASSLEGQGAYEQYFGPGTRLTVT.

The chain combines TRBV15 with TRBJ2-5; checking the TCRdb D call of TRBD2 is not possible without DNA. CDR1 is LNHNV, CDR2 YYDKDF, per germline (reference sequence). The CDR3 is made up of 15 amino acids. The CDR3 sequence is CATSRAGVDRETQYF.

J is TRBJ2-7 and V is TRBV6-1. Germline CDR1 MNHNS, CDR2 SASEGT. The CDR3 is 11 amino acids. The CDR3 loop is CASSDVYEQYF.

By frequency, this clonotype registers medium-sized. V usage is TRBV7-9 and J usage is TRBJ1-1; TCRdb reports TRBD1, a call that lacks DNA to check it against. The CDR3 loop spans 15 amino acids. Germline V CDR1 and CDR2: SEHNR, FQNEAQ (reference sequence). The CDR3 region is CASTNEEGRDTEAFF.

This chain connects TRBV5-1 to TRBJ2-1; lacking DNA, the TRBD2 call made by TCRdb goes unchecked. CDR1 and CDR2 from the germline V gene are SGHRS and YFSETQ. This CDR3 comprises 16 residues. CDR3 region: CASSLVGATSDNEQFF.

This chain's CDR3 is CSATQLDLASSSYNEQFF. J is TRBJ2-1 and V is TRBV29-1; the D call from TCRdb, TRBD2, cannot be confirmed without DNA. CDR3 length: 18 amino acids. In germline, CDR1 is SQVTM, CDR2 ANQGSEA.

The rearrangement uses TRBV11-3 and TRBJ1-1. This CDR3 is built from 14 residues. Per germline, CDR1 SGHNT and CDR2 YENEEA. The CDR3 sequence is CASSRELMNTEAFF. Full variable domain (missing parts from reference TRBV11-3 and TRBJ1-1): EAGVVQSPRYKIIEKKQPVAFWCNPISGHNTLYWYLQNLGQGPELLIRYENEEAVDDSQLPKDRFSAERLKGVDSTLKIQPAELGDSAVYLCASSRELMNTEAFFGQGTRLTVV.